The 6 T cell receptor beta chains below were found in one sample sequenced in a study of a mutant IDH1 vaccine in newly diagnosed glioma. Documented time point: baseline, week 1 (first vaccination visit). Treatment specified: pre-vaccination baseline after standard-of-care therapy. Assay: immunoSEQ multiplex PCR; the TCRdb copy retains only in-frame clones and omits some. Of tens of thousands of clones listed, less than 90% are singletons. Here the sequenced sample was PBMCs, taken from a glioma patient treated with radiotherapy, temozolomide or both. Receptors were obtained from a woman aged 40 to 50 with glioma.

V usage is TRBV5-4 and J usage is TRBJ2-7, with 11 bases identical to TRBD2. Unmatched junction bases numbered 3, after V lost 10 bases and J lost 6 bases. The CDR3 has 11 amino acids. Germline assignment: CDR1 SGHNT and CDR2 YYREEE (reference sequence). CDR3 sequence: CAGGTSGEQYF. In DNA form, the CDR3 reads TGTGCCGGAGGGACTAGCGGCGAGCAGTACTTC.

This sequence joins TRBV19 and TRBJ1-6, with D uncertain. Germline CDR1 is LNHDA and CDR2 is SQIVND (reference sequence). V lost 3 bases to trimming and J lost 10 bases, with 13 bases between them. This CDR3 contains 14 residues. The CDR3 reads CASSMAGRGSPLHF. The CDR3 bases are TGTGCCAGTAGTATGGCCGGGCGGGGATCACCCCTCCACTTT.

This chain joins TRBV6-6 and TRBJ2-5; tentatively, D is TRBD2 (5 bases). Germline V gives CDR1 MNHNY, CDR2 SVGAGI (reference sequence). V shed 6 bases and J shed 6 bases, with 20 bases lying between them. CDR3 length: 15 amino acids. The CDR3 sequence: CASSPGMGGPKTQYF. Here the CDR3 DNA reads TGTGCCAGCAGCCCCGGGATGGGCGGGCCCAAGACCCAGTACTTC.

This CDR3 is CASSRQGVNTEAFF. CDR3 bases: TGTGCCAGCAGCAGACAGGGGGTGAACACTGAAGCTTTCTTT. The chain couples TRBV7-6 to TRBJ1-1, with TRBD1 matching 9 bases. There are 14 residues in the CDR3. V trimming: 5 bases; J trimming: 0 bases; junction bases outside the gene matches: 1. Germline-derived CDR1 and CDR2 are SGHVS and FNYEAQ.

This chain uses TRBV19 with TRBJ1-2; D unclear. The germline V and J ends were trimmed by 1 base and 4 bases, with 13 bases remaining between them. This CDR3 spans 15 amino acids. The V gene's germline CDR1 is LNHDA and CDR2 SQIVND (reference sequence). The CDR3, as DNA: TGTGCCAGTAGTATAGGGGCGTTATCACCCTATGGCTACACCTTC. Amino acids: CASSIGALSPYGYTF.

The V and J genes are TRBV6-4 and TRBJ1-2; D call uncertain. Between the trimmed V and J ends, which lost 4 bases and 0 bases, there was a span of 6 bases. The CDR3 extends over 13 amino acids. The germline CDR1 and CDR2 sequences are MRHNA and SNTAGT. The CDR3 sequence: CASSVRANYGYTF. The CDR3 coding sequence is TGTGCCAGCAGTGTCCGAGCTAACTATGGCTACACCTTC.